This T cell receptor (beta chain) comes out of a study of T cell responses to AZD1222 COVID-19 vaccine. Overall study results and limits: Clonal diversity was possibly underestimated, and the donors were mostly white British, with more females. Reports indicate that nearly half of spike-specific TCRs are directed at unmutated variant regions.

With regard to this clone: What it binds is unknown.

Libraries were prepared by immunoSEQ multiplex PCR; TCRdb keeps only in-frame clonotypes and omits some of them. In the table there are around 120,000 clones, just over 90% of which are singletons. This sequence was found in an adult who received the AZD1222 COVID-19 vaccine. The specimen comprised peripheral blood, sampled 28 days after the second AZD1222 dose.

The CDR3 nucleotides read TGCGCCAGCAGCTTGGGGGTCACCCTGAGGGGAAATGAGCAGTTCTTC. It translates to CASSLGVTLRGNEQFF. The chain couples TRBV5-1 to TRBJ2-1, with D perhaps assigned TRBD1 or TRBD2 (5 bases each). Germline assignment: CDR1 SGHRS and CDR2 YFSETQ. Trimming took off 0 bases at V and 7 bases at J, with 17 bases between the two ends. The CDR3 runs 16 residues.